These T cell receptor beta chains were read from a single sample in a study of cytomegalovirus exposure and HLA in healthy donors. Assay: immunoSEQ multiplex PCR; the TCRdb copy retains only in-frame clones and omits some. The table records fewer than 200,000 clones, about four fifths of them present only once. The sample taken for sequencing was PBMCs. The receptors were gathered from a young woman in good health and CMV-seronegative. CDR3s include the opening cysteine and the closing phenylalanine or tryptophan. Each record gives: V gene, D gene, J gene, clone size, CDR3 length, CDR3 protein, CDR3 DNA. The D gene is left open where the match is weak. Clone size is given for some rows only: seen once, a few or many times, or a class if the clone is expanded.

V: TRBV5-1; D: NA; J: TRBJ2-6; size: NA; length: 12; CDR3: CASSLGANVLTF; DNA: TGCGCCAGCAGCCTTGGGGCCAACGTCCTGACTTTC
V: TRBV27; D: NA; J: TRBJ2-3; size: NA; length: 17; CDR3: CASSSGQGRGGTDTQYF; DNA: TGTGCCAGCAGTTCCGGGCAGGGGAGGGGTGGCACAGATACGCAGTATTTT
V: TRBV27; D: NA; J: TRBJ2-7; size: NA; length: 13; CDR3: CASSLGQDYEQYF; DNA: TGTGCCAGCAGTTTAGGCCAGGACTACGAGCAGTACTTC
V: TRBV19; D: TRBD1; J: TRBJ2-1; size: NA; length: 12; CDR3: CASRDRGIVQFF; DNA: TGTGCCAGTAGGGACAGGGGTATCGTGCAGTTCTTC
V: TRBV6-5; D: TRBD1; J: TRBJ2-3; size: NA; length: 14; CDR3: CASTTGDHQPTQYF; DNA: TGTGCCAGCACTACAGGGGACCACCAGCCGACGCAGTATTTT
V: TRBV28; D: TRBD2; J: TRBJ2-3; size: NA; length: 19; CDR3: CASSSTAPGSGSGADTQYF; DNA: TGTGCCAGCAGTTCCACGGCGCCGGGTAGCGGGAGTGGTGCAGATACGCAGTATTTT
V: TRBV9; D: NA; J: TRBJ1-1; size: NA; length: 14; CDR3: CASSGIAGGTEAFF; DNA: TGTGCCAGCAGCGGAATAGCGGGGGGCACTGAAGCTTTCTTT
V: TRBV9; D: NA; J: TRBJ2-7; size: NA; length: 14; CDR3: CASSVEPGMGEQYF; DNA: TGTGCCAGCAGCGTAGAGCCAGGGATGGGCGAGCAGTACTTC
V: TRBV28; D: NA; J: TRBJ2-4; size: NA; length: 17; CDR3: CASSPHGERIAKNIQYF; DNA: TGTGCCAGCAGTCCCCATGGGGAGCGTATAGCCAAAAACATTCAGTACTTC
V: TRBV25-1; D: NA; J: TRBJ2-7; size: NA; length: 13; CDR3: CASSEPGKNEQYF; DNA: TGTGCCAGCAGTGAGCCCGGGAAAAACGAGCAGTACTTC
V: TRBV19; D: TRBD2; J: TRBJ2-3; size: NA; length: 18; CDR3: CASTNPGLAGAGTDTQYF; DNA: TGTGCCAGCACTAATCCGGGACTAGCGGGAGCTGGCACAGATACGCAGTATTTT
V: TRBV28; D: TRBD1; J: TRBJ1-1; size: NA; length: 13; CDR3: CASSTHQGDEAFF; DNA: TGTGCCAGCAGTACCCACCAGGGGGACGAAGCTTTCTTT
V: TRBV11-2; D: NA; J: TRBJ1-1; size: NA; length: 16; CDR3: CASSLGWNSLNTEAFF; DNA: TGTGCCAGCAGCTTAGGATGGAACAGTTTGAACACTGAAGCTTTCTTT
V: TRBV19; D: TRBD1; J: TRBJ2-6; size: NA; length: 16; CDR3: CASPGQVLTGANVLTF; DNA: TGTGCCAGCCCGGGACAGGTTCTAACTGGGGCCAACGTCCTGACTTTC
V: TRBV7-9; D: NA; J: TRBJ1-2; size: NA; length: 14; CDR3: CSSSLGGGGRGYTF; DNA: TGTTCCAGCAGCTTAGGGGGAGGAGGGCGAGGCTACACCTTC
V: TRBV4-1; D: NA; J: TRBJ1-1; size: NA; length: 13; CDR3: CASSQTGNTEAFF; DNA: TGCGCCAGCAGCCAAACAGGGAACACTGAAGCTTTCTTT
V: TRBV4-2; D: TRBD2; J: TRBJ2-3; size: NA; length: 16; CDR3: CASSQGTSGRTDTQYF; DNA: TGTGCCAGCAGCCAAGGGACTAGCGGGAGGACAGATACGCAGTATTTT
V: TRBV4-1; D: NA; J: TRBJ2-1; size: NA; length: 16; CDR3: CASSQHVASSYNEQFF; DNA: TGCGCCAGCAGCCAGCACGTAGCGAGCTCCTACAATGAGCAGTTCTTC
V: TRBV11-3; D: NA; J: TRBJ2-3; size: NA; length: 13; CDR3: CASILASTDTQYF; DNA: TGTGCCAGCATTTTAGCGTCCACAGATACGCAGTATTTT
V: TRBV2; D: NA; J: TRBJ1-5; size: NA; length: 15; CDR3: CASRSLSGGVRPQHF; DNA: TGTGCCAGCAGATCCCTAAGCGGCGGGGTTCGGCCCCAGCATTTT
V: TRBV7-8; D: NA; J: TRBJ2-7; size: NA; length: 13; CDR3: CASSERLGYEQYF; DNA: TGTGCCAGCAGCGAAAGACTAGGCTACGAGCAGTACTTC
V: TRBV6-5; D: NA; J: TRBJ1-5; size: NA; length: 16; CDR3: CASSLGLSSGNQPQHF; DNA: TGTGCCAGCAGTTTAGGGTTGAGTAGCGGCAATCAGCCCCAGCATTTT
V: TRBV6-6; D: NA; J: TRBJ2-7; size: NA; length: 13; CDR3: CASSYSFLGEQYF; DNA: TGTGCCAGCAGTTACTCTTTCCTAGGCGAGCAGTACTTC
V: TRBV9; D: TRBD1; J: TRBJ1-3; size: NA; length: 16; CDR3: CASSAGTGASGNTIYF; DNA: TGTGCCAGCAGCGCCGGGACAGGGGCTTCTGGAAACACCATATATTTT
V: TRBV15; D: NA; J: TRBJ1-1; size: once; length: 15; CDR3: CATSRQTGTNTEAFF; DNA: TGTGCCACCAGCAGACAGACTGGGACAAACACTGAAGCTTTCTTT
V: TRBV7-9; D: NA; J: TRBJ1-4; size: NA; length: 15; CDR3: CASSLGESVNEKLFF; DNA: TGTGCCAGCAGCTTAGGAGAATCTGTTAATGAAAAACTGTTTTTT
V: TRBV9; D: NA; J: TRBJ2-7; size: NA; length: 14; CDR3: CASSEAQLKDEQYF; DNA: TGTGCCAGCAGCGAGGCTCAACTAAAAGACGAGCAGTACTTC
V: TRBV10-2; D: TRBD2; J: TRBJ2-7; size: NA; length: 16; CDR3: CASSDGLAGENYEQYF; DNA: TGCGCCAGCAGTGACGGACTAGCGGGAGAGAACTACGAGCAGTACTTC
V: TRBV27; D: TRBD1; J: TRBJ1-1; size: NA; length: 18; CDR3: CASTSRPGTGAMNTEAFF; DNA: TGCGCCAGCACCTCAAGACCCGGGACAGGAGCAATGAACACTGAAGCTTTCTTT
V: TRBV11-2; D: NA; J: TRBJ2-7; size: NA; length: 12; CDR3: CASSRQIYEQYF; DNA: TGTGCCAGCAGTCGACAGATCTACGAGCAGTACTTC
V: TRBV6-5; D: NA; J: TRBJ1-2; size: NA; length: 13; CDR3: CASSVLPGGGYTF; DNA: TGTGCCAGCAGTGTCCTCCCCGGAGGCGGCTACACCTTC
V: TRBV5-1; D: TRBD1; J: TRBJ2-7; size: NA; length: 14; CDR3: CASSLEAGGDEQYF; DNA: TGCGCCAGCAGCTTGGAGGCAGGGGGAGACGAGCAGTACTTC
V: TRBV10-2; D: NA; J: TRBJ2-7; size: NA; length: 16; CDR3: CANNRIAHSMFYEQYF; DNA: TGCGCCAACAACCGGATCGCGCACAGCATGTTCTACGAGCAGTACTTC
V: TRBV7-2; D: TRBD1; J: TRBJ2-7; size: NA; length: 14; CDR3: CASSFRDSLYEQYF; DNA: TGTGCCAGCAGCTTCCGGGACAGCCTTTACGAGCAGTACTTC
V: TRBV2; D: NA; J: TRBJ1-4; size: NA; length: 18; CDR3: CASARMARDISTNEKLFF; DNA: TGTGCCAGCGCGCGTATGGCACGGGACATCTCAACTAATGAAAAACTGTTTTTT
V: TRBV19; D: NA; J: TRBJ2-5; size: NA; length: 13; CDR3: CASSRAVEETQYF; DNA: TGTGCCAGTAGTAGGGCAGTTGAAGAGACCCAGTACTTC
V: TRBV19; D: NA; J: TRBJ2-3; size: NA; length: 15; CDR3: CASSIWGRGTDTQYF; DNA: TGTGCCAGTAGTATATGGGGGCGCGGCACAGATACGCAGTATTTT
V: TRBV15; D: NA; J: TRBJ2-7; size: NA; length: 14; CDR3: CATSREQGSYEQYF; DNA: TGTGCCACCAGCAGAGAGCAGGGCTCCTACGAGCAGTACTTC
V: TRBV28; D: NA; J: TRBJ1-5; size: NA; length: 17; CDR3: CASSWRRSTAGEQPQHF; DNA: TGTGCCAGCAGTTGGCGGAGGTCGACGGCGGGGGAACAGCCCCAGCATTTT
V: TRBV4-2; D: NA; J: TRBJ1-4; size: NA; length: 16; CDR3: CASSPWTGTRDEKLFF; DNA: TGTGCCAGCAGTCCCTGGACCGGGACACGCGATGAAAAACTGTTTTTT
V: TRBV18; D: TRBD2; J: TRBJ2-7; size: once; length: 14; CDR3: CASSPRREGDEQYF; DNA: TGTGCCAGCTCACCACGGCGGGAGGGCGACGAGCAGTACTTC
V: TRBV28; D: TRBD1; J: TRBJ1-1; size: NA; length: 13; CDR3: CASTGQLNTEAFF; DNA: TGTGCCAGCACGGGACAGCTGAACACTGAAGCTTTCTTT
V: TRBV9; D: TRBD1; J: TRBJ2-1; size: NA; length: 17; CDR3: CASSVIGDRVGSNEQFF; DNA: TGTGCCAGCAGCGTAATTGGGGACAGGGTAGGGTCCAATGAGCAGTTCTTC
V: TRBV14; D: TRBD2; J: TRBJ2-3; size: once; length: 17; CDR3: CASSPRTSGRGEDTQYF; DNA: TGTGCCAGCAGCCCCCGGACTAGCGGGAGGGGAGAAGATACGCAGTATTTT
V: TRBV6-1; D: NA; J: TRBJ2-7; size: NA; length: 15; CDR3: CASREFTGIVYEQYF; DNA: TGTGCCAGCAGGGAATTTACAGGAATAGTCTACGAGCAGTACTTC
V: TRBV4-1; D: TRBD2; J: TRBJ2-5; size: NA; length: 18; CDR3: CASSSPLVASGSRETQYF; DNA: TGCGCCAGCAGCTCTCCCCTTGTAGCTAGCGGGAGTAGGGAGACCCAGTACTTC
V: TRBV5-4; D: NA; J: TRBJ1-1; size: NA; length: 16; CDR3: CASSSLGGGLNTEAFF; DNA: TGTGCCAGCAGCTCCCTAGGTGGGGGCCTAAACACTGAAGCTTTCTTT
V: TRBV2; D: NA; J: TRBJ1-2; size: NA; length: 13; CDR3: CASSVQVHYGYTF; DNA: TGTGCCAGCAGTGTTCAGGTGCACTATGGCTACACCTTC
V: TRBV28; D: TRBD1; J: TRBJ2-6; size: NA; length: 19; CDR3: CAVLKGQGAIYSGANVLTF; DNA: TGTGCCGTCCTAAAAGGACAGGGGGCGATATACTCTGGGGCCAACGTCCTGACTTTC
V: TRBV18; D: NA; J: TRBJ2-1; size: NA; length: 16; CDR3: CASSRGRPGSYNEQFF; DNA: TGTGCCAGCTCACGGGGGAGGCCCGGCTCCTACAATGAGCAGTTCTTC
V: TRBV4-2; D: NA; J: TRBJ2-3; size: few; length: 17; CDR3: CASSQDPPPQSTDTQYF; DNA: TGTGCCAGCAGCCAAGACCCACCTCCTCAGAGCACAGATACGCAGTATTTT
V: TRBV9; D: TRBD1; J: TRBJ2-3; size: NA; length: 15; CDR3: CASSVVQGSTDTQYF; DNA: TGTGCCAGCAGCGTAGTACAGGGGAGCACAGATACGCAGTATTTT
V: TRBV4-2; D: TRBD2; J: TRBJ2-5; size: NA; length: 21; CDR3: CASSQDPGRPPLPGWQETQYF; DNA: TGTGCCAGCAGCCAAGATCCCGGGAGGCCGCCTCTGCCTGGGTGGCAAGAGACCCAGTACTTC
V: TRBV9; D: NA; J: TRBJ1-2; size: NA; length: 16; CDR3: CASSADRITLDYGYTF; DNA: TGTGCCAGCAGCGCAGACAGAATAACCTTGGACTATGGCTACACCTTC
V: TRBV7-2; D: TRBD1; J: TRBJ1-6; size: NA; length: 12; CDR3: CASGQGGSPLHF; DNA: TGTGCCAGTGGACAGGGCGGATCACCCCTCCACTTT
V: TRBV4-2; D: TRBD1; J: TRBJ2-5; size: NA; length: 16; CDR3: CASSPHTGTGGETQYF; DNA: TGTGCCAGCAGCCCCCACACCGGGACAGGGGGAGAGACCCAGTACTTC